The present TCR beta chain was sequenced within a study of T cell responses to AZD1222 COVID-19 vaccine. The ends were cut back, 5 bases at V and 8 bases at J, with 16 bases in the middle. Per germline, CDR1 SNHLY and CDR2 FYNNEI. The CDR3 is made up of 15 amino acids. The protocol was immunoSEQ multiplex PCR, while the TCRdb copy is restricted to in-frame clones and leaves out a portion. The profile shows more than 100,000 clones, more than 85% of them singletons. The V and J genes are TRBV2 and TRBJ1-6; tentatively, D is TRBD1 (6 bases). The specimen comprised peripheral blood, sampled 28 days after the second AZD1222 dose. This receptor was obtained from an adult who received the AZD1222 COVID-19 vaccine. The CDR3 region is CASSPRQDSDSPLHF. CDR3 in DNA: TGTGCCAGCAGTCCCCGACAGGACTCCGATTCACCCCTCCACTTT.